The rows below give T cell receptor beta chains drawn from one sample of a study of blood T cell repertoires in COVID-19. The table came from immunoSEQ multiplex PCR; TCRdb's copy has only in-frame clones and leaves some out. Of some 520,000 clones in the sample, 75% to 90% were seen once. The sample consisted of peripheral blood. Receptor source: a man younger than 30 with COVID-19, enrolled during active disease. CDR3s include the opening cysteine and the closing phenylalanine or tryptophan. A D gene is named only where the DNA matches it firmly. Size is omitted from some rows. Given values are once, few, many or a class for expanded clones.

v_gene: TRBV5-1; abundance: .; d_gene: TRBD1; j_gene: TRBJ1-3; CDR3aa: CASSTGQLSFSGNTIYF; CDR3nt: TGCGCCAGCAGCACGGGACAGCTAAGCTTCTCTGGAAACACCATATATTTT
v_gene: TRBV11-2; abundance: .; d_gene: .; j_gene: TRBJ1-2; CDR3aa: CASSLAQSDGYTF; CDR3nt: TGTGCCAGCAGCTTAGCACAGAGTGACGGCTACACCTTC
v_gene: TRBV9; abundance: .; d_gene: .; j_gene: TRBJ2-3; CDR3aa: CASSVAPLSDTQYF; CDR3nt: TGTGCCAGCAGCGTAGCCCCCCTAAGTGATACGCAGTATTTT
v_gene: TRBV5-6; abundance: .; d_gene: .; j_gene: TRBJ2-1; CDR3aa: CASSPTTVWNEQFF; CDR3nt: TGTGCCAGCAGCCCTACGACAGTCTGGAATGAGCAGTTCTTC
v_gene: TRBV9; abundance: .; d_gene: .; j_gene: TRBJ1-2; CDR3aa: CASSVGGFYGYTF; CDR3nt: TGTGCCAGCAGCGTAGGAGGATTCTATGGCTACACCTTC
v_gene: TRBV7-3; abundance: .; d_gene: TRBD2; j_gene: TRBJ2-2; CDR3aa: CASSPQGLARPNTGELFF; CDR3nt: TGTGCCAGCAGCCCCCAGGGACTAGCGAGACCGAACACCGGGGAGCTGTTTTTT
v_gene: TRBV4-1; abundance: .; d_gene: .; j_gene: TRBJ1-4; CDR3aa: CASSQVTSGATNEKLFF; CDR3nt: TGCGCCAGCAGCCAAGTTACCTCAGGGGCAACTAATGAAAAACTGTTTTTT
v_gene: TRBV11-2; abundance: .; d_gene: TRBD1; j_gene: TRBJ2-7; CDR3aa: CASSRQQGYRYEQYF; CDR3nt: TGTGCCAGCAGCCGCCAACAGGGGTATCGCTACGAGCAGTACTTC
v_gene: TRBV12-3/TRBV12-4; abundance: .; d_gene: .; j_gene: TRBJ1-5; CDR3aa: CASSFRQAQPQHF; CDR3nt: TGTGCCAGCAGTTTTCGGCAGGCCCAGCCCCAGCATTTT
v_gene: TRBV7-9; abundance: .; d_gene: .; j_gene: TRBJ1-2; CDR3aa: CASSSSSGGASFNYGYTF; CDR3nt: TGTGCCAGCAGCTCATCTTCAGGAGGGGCAAGCTTCAACTATGGCTACACCTTC
v_gene: TRBV7-9; abundance: .; d_gene: .; j_gene: TRBJ1-5; CDR3aa: CASSTEDSSDQPQHF; CDR3nt: TGTGCCAGCAGCACGGAGGACAGCTCCGATCAGCCCCAGCATTTT
v_gene: TRBV7-7; abundance: .; d_gene: TRBD1; j_gene: TRBJ2-3; CDR3aa: CASSTGQGASDTQYF; CDR3nt: TGTGCTAGCAGCACCGGACAGGGGGCTTCAGATACGCAGTATTTT
v_gene: TRBV24-1; abundance: .; d_gene: TRBD2; j_gene: TRBJ2-1; CDR3aa: CATSDFSGKNYNEQFF; CDR3nt: TGTGCCACCAGTGATTTTAGCGGGAAGAACTACAATGAGCAGTTCTTC
v_gene: TRBV5-6; abundance: .; d_gene: TRBD1; j_gene: TRBJ2-3; CDR3aa: CASSLVGQGSTDTQYF; CDR3nt: TGTGCCAGCAGCTTGGTCGGACAGGGGAGCACAGATACGCAGTATTTT
v_gene: TRBV6-5; abundance: few; d_gene: .; j_gene: TRBJ2-6; CDR3aa: CASTPFSGANVLTF; CDR3nt: TGTGCCAGCACTCCCTTCTCTGGGGCCAACGTCCTGACTTTC
v_gene: TRBV7-9; abundance: few; d_gene: .; j_gene: TRBJ2-7; CDR3aa: CASSLVAREQYF; CDR3nt: TGTGCCAGCAGCTTGGTGGCGCGGGAGCAGTACTTC
v_gene: TRBV9; abundance: once; d_gene: .; j_gene: TRBJ2-1; CDR3aa: CASSALFYEQFF; CDR3nt: TGTGCCAGCAGCGCCCTCTTCTATGAGCAGTTCTTC
v_gene: TRBV7-2; abundance: .; d_gene: .; j_gene: TRBJ2-3; CDR3aa: CASSLAQGTDTQYF; CDR3nt: TGTGCCAGCAGCTTAGCGCAGGGCACAGATACGCAGTATTTT
v_gene: TRBV2; abundance: once; d_gene: .; j_gene: TRBJ2-7; CDR3aa: CASSEMASLGEQYF; CDR3nt: TGTGCCAGCAGTGAAATGGCTAGCCTCGGCGAGCAGTACTTC
v_gene: TRBV19; abundance: .; d_gene: TRBD1; j_gene: TRBJ2-7; CDR3aa: CASSGTGGFYEQYF; CDR3nt: TGTGCCAGTAGTGGGACAGGGGGCTTCTACGAGCAGTACTTC
v_gene: TRBV9; abundance: .; d_gene: .; j_gene: TRBJ2-6; CDR3aa: CASSVALGAKTLSGANVLTF; CDR3nt: TGTGCCAGCAGCGTAGCTCTTGGAGCCAAGACCCTCTCTGGGGCCAACGTCCTGACTTTC
v_gene: TRBV15; abundance: .; d_gene: TRBD1; j_gene: TRBJ2-4; CDR3aa: CATSRQGVEENIQYF; CDR3nt: TGTGCCACCAGCAGACAGGGGGTTGAGGAAAACATTCAGTACTTC
v_gene: TRBV11-3; abundance: .; d_gene: .; j_gene: TRBJ2-1; CDR3aa: CASSLARGSDNEQFF; CDR3nt: TGTGCCAGCAGCTTAGCCCGCGGTTCCGACAATGAGCAGTTCTTC
v_gene: TRBV7-8; abundance: .; d_gene: TRBD1; j_gene: TRBJ2-3; CDR3aa: CASSLTGARTDTQYF; CDR3nt: TGTGCCAGCAGCTTGACAGGGGCACGCACAGATACGCAGTATTTT
v_gene: TRBV7-9; abundance: .; d_gene: .; j_gene: TRBJ1-1; CDR3aa: CASSRVNTEAFF; CDR3nt: TGTGCCAGCAGCCGTGTCAACACTGAAGCTTTCTTT
v_gene: TRBV4-2; abundance: .; d_gene: TRBD2; j_gene: TRBJ2-3; CDR3aa: CASSQDMAGGLSATDTQYF; CDR3nt: TGTGCCAGCAGCCAAGATATGGCGGGGGGACTTTCCGCCACAGATACGCAGTATTTT
v_gene: TRBV25-1; abundance: .; d_gene: TRBD1; j_gene: TRBJ1-3; CDR3aa: CASRGQSVGNTIYF; CDR3nt: TGTGCCAGCAGGGGACAGTCAGTAGGAAACACCATATATTTT
v_gene: TRBV13; abundance: .; d_gene: TRBD2; j_gene: TRBJ2-1; CDR3aa: CASSSRRTSGGAFEQFF; CDR3nt: TGTGCCAGCAGCTCCCGGCGGACTAGCGGGGGGGCTTTTGAGCAGTTCTTC
v_gene: TRBV5-1; abundance: .; d_gene: .; j_gene: TRBJ2-1; CDR3aa: CASSLVHGSYNEQFF; CDR3nt: TGCGCCAGCAGCTTGGTCCACGGGTCCTACAATGAGCAGTTCTTC
v_gene: TRBV11-3; abundance: .; d_gene: .; j_gene: TRBJ2-7; CDR3aa: CASSLEPGGGEQYF; CDR3nt: TGTGCCAGCAGCTTAGAACCCGGGGGAGGCGAGCAGTACTTC
v_gene: TRBV6-1; abundance: .; d_gene: .; j_gene: TRBJ2-3; CDR3aa: CASSESISDTQYF; CDR3nt: TGTGCCAGCAGTGAATCTATCTCTGATACGCAGTATTTT
v_gene: TRBV27; abundance: .; d_gene: .; j_gene: TRBJ1-1; CDR3aa: CASSLREGSEAFF; CDR3nt: TGTGCCAGCAGTCTAAGAGAGGGCTCTGAAGCTTTCTTT
v_gene: TRBV7-3; abundance: .; d_gene: TRBD1; j_gene: TRBJ2-5; CDR3aa: CASSSTGGQETQYF; CDR3nt: TGTGCCAGCAGCTCGACAGGGGGCCAAGAGACCCAGTACTTC
v_gene: TRBV5-1; abundance: .; d_gene: TRBD1; j_gene: TRBJ1-1; CDR3aa: CASSLQGANTEAFF; CDR3nt: TGCGCCAGCAGCTTGCAGGGGGCGAACACTGAAGCTTTCTTT
v_gene: TRBV6-5; abundance: .; d_gene: TRBD2; j_gene: TRBJ2-3; CDR3aa: CASSYGGGRTDTQYF; CDR3nt: TGTGCCAGCAGTTACGGCGGGGGGCGCACAGATACGCAGTATTTT
v_gene: TRBV2; abundance: .; d_gene: TRBD2; j_gene: TRBJ2-1; CDR3aa: CASSRIGREGHNEQFF; CDR3nt: TGTGCCAGCAGCCGCATCGGGCGGGAGGGCCATAATGAGCAGTTCTTC
v_gene: TRBV5-1; abundance: .; d_gene: .; j_gene: TRBJ2-7; CDR3aa: CASSLSGVGYEQYF; CDR3nt: TGCGCCAGCAGCTTGTCGGGAGTGGGCTACGAGCAGTACTTC
v_gene: TRBV19; abundance: .; d_gene: .; j_gene: TRBJ2-3; CDR3aa: CASSYTSYSTDTQYF; CDR3nt: TGTGCCAGTAGTTATACTAGTTATTCCACAGATACGCAGTATTTT
v_gene: TRBV11-3; abundance: once; d_gene: TRBD1; j_gene: TRBJ2-3; CDR3aa: CASSLTGDGSTDTQYF; CDR3nt: TGTGCCAGCAGCTTGACAGGGGATGGGAGCACAGATACGCAGTATTTT
v_gene: TRBV7-9; abundance: .; d_gene: .; j_gene: TRBJ2-7; CDR3aa: CASSPGTLRHEQYF; CDR3nt: TGTGCCAGCAGCCCCGGGACTCTACGGCACGAGCAGTACTTC
v_gene: TRBV6-5; abundance: .; d_gene: TRBD1; j_gene: TRBJ2-2; CDR3aa: CASPRQGSTGELFF; CDR3nt: TGTGCCTCACCTCGACAGGGGAGCACCGGGGAGCTGTTTTTT
v_gene: TRBV3-1/TRBV3-2; abundance: .; d_gene: TRBD2; j_gene: TRBJ2-3; CDR3aa: CASSQDGEKLAGEDTQYF; CDR3nt: TGTGCCAGCAGCCAAGATGGGGAAAAACTAGCGGGAGAAGATACGCAGTATTTT
v_gene: TRBV6-5; abundance: .; d_gene: TRBD1; j_gene: TRBJ2-5; CDR3aa: CASSYDRGGRETQYF; CDR3nt: TGTGCCAGCAGTTACGACAGGGGGGGAAGAGAGACCCAGTACTTC
v_gene: TRBV19; abundance: .; d_gene: TRBD1; j_gene: TRBJ1-5; CDR3aa: CASSRTGSAQNNQPQHF; CDR3nt: TGTGCCAGTAGCCGGACAGGCTCGGCGCAGAACAATCAGCCCCAGCATTTT
v_gene: TRBV4-1; abundance: .; d_gene: .; j_gene: TRBJ1-3; CDR3aa: CASSQEGLRGSLDTIYF; CDR3nt: TGCGCCAGCAGCCAAGAGGGCCTTCGGGGGTCGTTAGACACCATATATTTT
v_gene: TRBV7-9; abundance: .; d_gene: .; j_gene: TRBJ2-1; CDR3aa: CASSPRWAPGNEQFF; CDR3nt: TGTGCCAGCAGCCCCCGGTGGGCCCCCGGCAATGAGCAGTTCTTC
v_gene: TRBV6-5; abundance: .; d_gene: TRBD1; j_gene: TRBJ1-1; CDR3aa: CASSYSGQGDTEAFF; CDR3nt: TGTGCCAGCAGTTACTCGGGTCAGGGGGACACTGAAGCTTTCTTT
v_gene: TRBV2; abundance: .; d_gene: TRBD1; j_gene: TRBJ1-2; CDR3aa: CASSPDRGVLGYTF; CDR3nt: TGTGCCAGCAGTCCCGACAGGGGGGTACTTGGCTACACCTTC
v_gene: TRBV21-1; abundance: .; d_gene: .; j_gene: TRBJ2-1; CDR3aa: CASSKLQLRTLKGDNEQFF; CDR3nt: TGTGCCAGCAGCAAACTACAACTACGGACCCTTAAGGGGGACAATGAGCAGTTCTTC
v_gene: TRBV3-1/TRBV3-2; abundance: once; d_gene: TRBD1; j_gene: TRBJ1-2; CDR3aa: CASSRSATGGYGYTF; CDR3nt: TGTGCCAGCAGCCGATCCGCGACAGGGGGCTATGGCTACACCTTC
v_gene: TRBV2; abundance: .; d_gene: .; j_gene: TRBJ1-6; CDR3aa: CATQPGGSYNSPLHF; CDR3nt: TGTGCCACCCAACCAGGAGGCTCCTATAATTCACCCCTCCACTTT
v_gene: TRBV5-1; abundance: .; d_gene: TRBD1; j_gene: TRBJ2-7; CDR3aa: CASSPTIIPGQGAAHEQYF; CDR3nt: TGCGCCAGCAGCCCCACAATCATACCGGGACAGGGGGCCGCCCACGAGCAGTACTTC
v_gene: TRBV24-1; abundance: .; d_gene: .; j_gene: TRBJ2-7; CDR3aa: CATSDRRVYEQYF; CDR3nt: TGTGCCACCAGTGATCGGAGGGTATACGAGCAGTACTTC
v_gene: TRBV28; abundance: few; d_gene: .; j_gene: TRBJ1-6; CDR3aa: CATEGGNSPLHF; CDR3nt: TGTGCCACGGAGGGAGGGAATTCACCCCTCCACTTT
v_gene: TRBV7-8; abundance: .; d_gene: .; j_gene: TRBJ2-7; CDR3aa: CASSLVSSGDPYF; CDR3nt: TGTGCCAGCAGCTTAGTTTCGTCGGGAGATCCGTACTTC
v_gene: TRBV10-3; abundance: .; d_gene: TRBD2; j_gene: TRBJ2-7; CDR3aa: CAISESSSGSYEQYF; CDR3nt: TGTGCCATCAGTGAGTCGTCTAGCGGGAGCTACGAGCAGTACTTC
v_gene: TRBV4-2; abundance: .; d_gene: TRBD2; j_gene: TRBJ2-5; CDR3aa: CASSQGLAHETQYF; CDR3nt: TGTGCCAGCAGCCAGGGACTAGCCCATGAGACCCAGTACTTC